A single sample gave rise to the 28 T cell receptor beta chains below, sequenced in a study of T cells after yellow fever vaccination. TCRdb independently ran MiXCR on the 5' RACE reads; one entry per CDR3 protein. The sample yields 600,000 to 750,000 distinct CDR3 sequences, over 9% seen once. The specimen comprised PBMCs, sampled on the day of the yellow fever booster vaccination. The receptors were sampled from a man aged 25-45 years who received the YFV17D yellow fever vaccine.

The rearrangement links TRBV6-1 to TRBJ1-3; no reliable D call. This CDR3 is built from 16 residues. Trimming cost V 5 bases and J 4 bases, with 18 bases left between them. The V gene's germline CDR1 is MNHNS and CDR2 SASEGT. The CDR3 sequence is CASSRSPRDVGNTIYF. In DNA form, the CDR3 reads TGTGCCAGCAGTAGATCTCCGCGGGATGTAGGAAACACCATATATTTT.

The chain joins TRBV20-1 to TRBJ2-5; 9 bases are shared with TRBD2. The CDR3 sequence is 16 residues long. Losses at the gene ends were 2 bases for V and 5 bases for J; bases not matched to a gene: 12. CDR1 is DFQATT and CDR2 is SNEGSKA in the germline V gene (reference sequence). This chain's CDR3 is CSARSFGTSRRETQYF. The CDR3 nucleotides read TGCAGTGCTAGATCCTTTGGGACTAGCCGGAGGGAGACCCAGTACTTC.

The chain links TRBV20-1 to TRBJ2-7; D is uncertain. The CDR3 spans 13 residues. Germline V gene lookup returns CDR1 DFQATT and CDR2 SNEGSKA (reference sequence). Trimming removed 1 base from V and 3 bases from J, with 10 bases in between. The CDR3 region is CSARVRLSYEQYF. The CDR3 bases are TGCAGTGCTAGAGTACGCTTAAGCTACGAGCAGTACTTC.

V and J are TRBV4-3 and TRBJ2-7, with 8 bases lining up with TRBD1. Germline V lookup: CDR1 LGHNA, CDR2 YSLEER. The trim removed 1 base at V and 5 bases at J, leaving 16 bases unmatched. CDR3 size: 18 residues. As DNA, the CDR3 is TGCGCCAGCAGCCAAGGAACCTTGGGTGGGACAGGCATCCACGAGCAGTACTTC. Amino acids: CASSQGTLGGTGIHEQYF.

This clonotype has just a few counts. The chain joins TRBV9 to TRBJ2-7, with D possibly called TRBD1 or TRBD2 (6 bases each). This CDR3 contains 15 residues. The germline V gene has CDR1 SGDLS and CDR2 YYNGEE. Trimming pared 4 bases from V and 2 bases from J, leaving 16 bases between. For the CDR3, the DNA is TGTGCCAGCAGCCAACGGGGGCTAGGGCCCTACGAGCAGTACTTC. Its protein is CASSQRGLGPYEQYF. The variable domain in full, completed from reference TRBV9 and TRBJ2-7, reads DSGVTQTPKHLITATGQRVTLRCSPRSGDLSVYWYQQSLDQGLQFLIQYYNGEERAKGNILERFSAQQFPDLHSELNLSSLELGDSALYFCASSQRGLGPYEQYFGPGTRLTVT.

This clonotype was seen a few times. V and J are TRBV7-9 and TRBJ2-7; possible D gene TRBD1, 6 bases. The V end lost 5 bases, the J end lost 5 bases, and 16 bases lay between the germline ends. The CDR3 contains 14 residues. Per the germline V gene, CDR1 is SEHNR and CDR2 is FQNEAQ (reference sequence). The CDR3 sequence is CASSVTGYEDEQYF. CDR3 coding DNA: TGTGCCAGCAGCGTAACAGGGTATGAGGACGAGCAGTACTTC.

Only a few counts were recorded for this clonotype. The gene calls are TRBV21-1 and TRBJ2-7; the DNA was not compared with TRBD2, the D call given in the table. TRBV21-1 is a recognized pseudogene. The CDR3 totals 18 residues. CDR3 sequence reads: CASGRGYRGGMSSYEQYF. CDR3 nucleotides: TGTGCCAGCGGGAGGGGGTACCGCGGCGGCATGAGCTCCTACGAGCAGTACTTC.

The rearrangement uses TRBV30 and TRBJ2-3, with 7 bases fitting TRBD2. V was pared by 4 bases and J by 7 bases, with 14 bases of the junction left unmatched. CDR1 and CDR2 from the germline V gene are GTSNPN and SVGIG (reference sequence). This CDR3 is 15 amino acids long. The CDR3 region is CAWTPLRGRTNTQYF. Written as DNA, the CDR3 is TGTGCCTGGACCCCCCTGCGGGGGAGGACGAATACGCAGTATTTT.

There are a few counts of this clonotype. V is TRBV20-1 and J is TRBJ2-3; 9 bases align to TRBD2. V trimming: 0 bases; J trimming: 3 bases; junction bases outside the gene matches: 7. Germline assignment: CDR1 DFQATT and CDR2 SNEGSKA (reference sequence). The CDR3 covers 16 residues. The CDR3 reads CSARDMASGITDTQYF. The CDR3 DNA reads TGCAGTGCTAGAGATATGGCTAGCGGGATAACAGATACGCAGTATTTT.

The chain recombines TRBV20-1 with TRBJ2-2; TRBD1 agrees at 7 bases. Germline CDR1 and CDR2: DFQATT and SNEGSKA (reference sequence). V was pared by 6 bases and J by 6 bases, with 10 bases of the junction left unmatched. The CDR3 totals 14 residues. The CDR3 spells CSASPGQRPGELFF. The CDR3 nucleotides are TGCAGTGCATCTCCGGGACAGCGTCCCGGGGAGCTGTTTTTT.

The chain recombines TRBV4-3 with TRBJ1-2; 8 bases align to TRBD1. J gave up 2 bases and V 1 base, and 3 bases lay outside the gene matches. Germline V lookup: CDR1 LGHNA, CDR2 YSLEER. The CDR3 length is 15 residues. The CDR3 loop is CASSQVTGDNYGYTF. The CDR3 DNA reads TGCGCCAGCAGCCAAGTGACAGGGGACAACTATGGCTACACCTTC.

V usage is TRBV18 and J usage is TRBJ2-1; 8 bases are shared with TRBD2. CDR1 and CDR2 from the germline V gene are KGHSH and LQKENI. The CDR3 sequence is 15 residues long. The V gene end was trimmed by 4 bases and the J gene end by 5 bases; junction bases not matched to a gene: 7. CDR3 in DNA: TGTGCCAGCTCACGGTCGGGACTAGACAACAATGAGCAGTTCTTC. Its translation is CASSRSGLDNNEQFF.

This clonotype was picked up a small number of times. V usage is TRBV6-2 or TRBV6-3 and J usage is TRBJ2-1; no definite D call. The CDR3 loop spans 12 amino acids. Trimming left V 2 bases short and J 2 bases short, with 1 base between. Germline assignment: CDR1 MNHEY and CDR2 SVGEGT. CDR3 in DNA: TGTGCCAGCAGTTACACCTACAATGAGCAGTTCTTC. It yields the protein CASSYTYNEQFF.

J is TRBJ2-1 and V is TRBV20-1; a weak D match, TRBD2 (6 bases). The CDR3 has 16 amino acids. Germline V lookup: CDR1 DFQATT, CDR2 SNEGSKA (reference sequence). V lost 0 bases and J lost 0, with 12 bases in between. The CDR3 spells CSAREGGSGSYNEQFF. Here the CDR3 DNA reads TGCAGTGCTAGAGAAGGAGGGAGTGGCTCCTACAATGAGCAGTTCTTC.

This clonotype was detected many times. The CDR3 sequence: CATSTPGQGYNEQFF. CDR3 sequence (DNA): TGTGCCACCAGCACCCCGGGACAGGGGTACAATGAGCAGTTCTTC. V usage is TRBV15 and J usage is TRBJ2-1; 10 bases are shared with TRBD1. The CDR3 is 15 amino acids. Trimming removed 4 bases from V and 4 bases from J; junction bases left unmatched: 4. The germline CDR1 and CDR2 sequences are LNHNV and YYDKDF (reference sequence).

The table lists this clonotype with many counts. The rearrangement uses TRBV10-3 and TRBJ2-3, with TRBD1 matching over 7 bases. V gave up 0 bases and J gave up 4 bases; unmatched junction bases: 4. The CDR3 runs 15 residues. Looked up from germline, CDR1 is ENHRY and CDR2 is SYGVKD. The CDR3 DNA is TGTGCCATCAGTGAGTCTACAGGGGCCCCAGATACGCAGTATTTT. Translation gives CAISESTGAPDTQYF.

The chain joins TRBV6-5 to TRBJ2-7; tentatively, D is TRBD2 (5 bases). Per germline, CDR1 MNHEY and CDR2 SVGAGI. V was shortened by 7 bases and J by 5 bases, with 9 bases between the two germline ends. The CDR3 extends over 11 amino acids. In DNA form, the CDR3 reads TGTGCCAGCACCCACGGGGACGAGCAGTACTTC. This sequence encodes CASTHGDEQYF.

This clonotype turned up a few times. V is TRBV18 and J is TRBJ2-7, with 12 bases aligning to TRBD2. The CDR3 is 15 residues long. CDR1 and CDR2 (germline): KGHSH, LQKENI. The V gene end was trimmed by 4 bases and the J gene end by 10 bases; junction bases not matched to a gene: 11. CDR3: CASSLPGLAGGDQYF. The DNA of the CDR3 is TGTGCCAGCTCACTACCGGGACTAGCGGGCGGAGACCAGTACTTC.

The CDR3 protein is CASSPGGTGYYEQYF. In DNA form, the CDR3 reads TGCGCCAGCAGCCCCGGCGGGACAGGTTACTACGAGCAGTACTTC. The V and J genes are TRBV5-1 and TRBJ2-7; 8 positions agree with TRBD1. The CDR3 extends over 15 amino acids. V was pared by 4 bases and J by 3 bases, with 9 bases of the junction left unmatched. Germline lookup yields CDR1 SGHRS and CDR2 YFSETQ.

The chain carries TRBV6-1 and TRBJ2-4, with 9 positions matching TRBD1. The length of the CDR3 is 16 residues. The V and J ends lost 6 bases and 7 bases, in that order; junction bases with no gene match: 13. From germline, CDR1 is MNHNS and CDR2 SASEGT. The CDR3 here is CASSALLTGTGNIQYF. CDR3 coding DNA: TGTGCCAGCAGCGCCTTATTAACCGGGACAGGGAACATTCAGTACTTC.

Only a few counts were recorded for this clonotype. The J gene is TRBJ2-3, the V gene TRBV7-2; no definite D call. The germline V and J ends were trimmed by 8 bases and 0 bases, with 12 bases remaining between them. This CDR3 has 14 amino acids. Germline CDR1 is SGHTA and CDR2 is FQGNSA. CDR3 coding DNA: TGTGCCAGCTCACGTCCGGTCAGCACAGATACGCAGTATTTT. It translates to CASSRPVSTDTQYF.

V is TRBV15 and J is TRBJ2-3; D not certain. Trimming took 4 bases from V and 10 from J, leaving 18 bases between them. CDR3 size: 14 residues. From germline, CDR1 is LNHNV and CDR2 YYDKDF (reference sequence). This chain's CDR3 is CATSILQPGRPQYF. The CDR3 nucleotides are TGTGCCACCAGCATTCTTCAGCCCGGTCGTCCGCAGTATTTT. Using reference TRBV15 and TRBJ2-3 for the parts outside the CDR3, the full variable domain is DAMVIQNPRYQVTQFGKPVTLSCSQTLNHNVMYWYQQKSSQAPKLLFHYYDKDFNNEADTPDNFQSRRPNTSFCFLDIRSPGLGDTAMYLCATSILQPGRPQYFGPGTRLTVL.

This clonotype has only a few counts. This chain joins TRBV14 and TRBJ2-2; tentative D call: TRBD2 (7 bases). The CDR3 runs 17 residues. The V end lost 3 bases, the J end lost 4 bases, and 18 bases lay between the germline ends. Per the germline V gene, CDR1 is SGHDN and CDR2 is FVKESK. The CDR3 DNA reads TGTGCCAGCAGCCACCGCTCCAGAGGGGGGGGCACCGGGGAGCTGTTTTTT. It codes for CASSHRSRGGGTGELFF.

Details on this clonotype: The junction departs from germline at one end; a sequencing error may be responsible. The CDR3 sequence is CATSLGLAGAIYEQYF. The CDR3 DNA follows: TGTGCCACCAGCCTCGGCCTGGCGGGAGCTATCTACGAGCAGTACTTC. This sequence joins TRBV3-1 and TRBJ2-7, with 7 bases fitting TRBD2. The germline V gene encodes CDR1 LGHDT and CDR2 YNNKEL (reference sequence). CDR3 length: 16 residues.

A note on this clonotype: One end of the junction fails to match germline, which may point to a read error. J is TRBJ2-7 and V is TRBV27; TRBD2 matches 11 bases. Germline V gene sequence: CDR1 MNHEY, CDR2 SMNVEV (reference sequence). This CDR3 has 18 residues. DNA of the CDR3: TGTGCCAGCAGTTCTCGACTAGCGGGAAAAAAAATTTCCTACGAGCATTACTTC. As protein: CASSSRLAGKKISYEHYF.

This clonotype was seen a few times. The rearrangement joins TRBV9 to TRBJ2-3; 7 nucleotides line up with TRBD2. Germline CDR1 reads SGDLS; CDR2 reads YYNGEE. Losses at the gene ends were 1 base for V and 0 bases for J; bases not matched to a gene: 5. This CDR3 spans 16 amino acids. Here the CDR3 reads CASSVTSGESTDTQYF. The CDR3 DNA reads TGTGCCAGCAGCGTAACCAGCGGGGAAAGCACAGATACGCAGTATTTT.

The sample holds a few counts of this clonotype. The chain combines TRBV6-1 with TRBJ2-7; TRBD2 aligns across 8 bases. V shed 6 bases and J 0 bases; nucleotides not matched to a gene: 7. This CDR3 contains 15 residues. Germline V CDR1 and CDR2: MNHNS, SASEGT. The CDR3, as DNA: TGTGCCAGCAGAGAACGAGCGGGAGCCTCCTACGAGCAGTACTTC. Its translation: CASRERAGASYEQYF.

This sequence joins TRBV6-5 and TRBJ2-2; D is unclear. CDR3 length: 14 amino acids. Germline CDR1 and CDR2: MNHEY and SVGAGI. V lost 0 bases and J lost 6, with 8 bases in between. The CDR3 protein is CASSYSNVAGELFF. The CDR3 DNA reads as TGTGCCAGCAGTTACTCGAATGTTGCCGGGGAGCTGTTTTTT.